The present entry profiles one TCR beta chain with its context. Its antigen remains unknown. The record originates from a study of response to subunit inactivated influenza vaccine. Study-wide findings and caveats: T cells newly recruited by each seasonal influenza vaccination are few, the authors suggested.

Germline CDR1 and CDR2: MNHNS and SASEGT. The CDR3 length is 16 residues. V lost 6 bases and J lost 3, with 18 bases in between. One entry per CDR3 protein results from TCRdb running MiXCR on the RT-PCR reads. The table includes 430,000 or so distinct CDR3 sequences, 9.5% to 13% detected once. This sequence joins TRBV6-1 and TRBJ1-5, with a tentative D call TRBD1 (6 bases). This receptor was identified in a man in his forties or fifties who received an inactivated influenza vaccine. Here the sequenced sample was PBMCs from blood, taken around seven weeks after vaccination. CDR3 region: CASRPGQNFPNQPQHF. The CDR3 DNA reads as TGTGCCAGCAGGCCCGGACAGAACTTTCCCAATCAGCCCCAGCATTTT.